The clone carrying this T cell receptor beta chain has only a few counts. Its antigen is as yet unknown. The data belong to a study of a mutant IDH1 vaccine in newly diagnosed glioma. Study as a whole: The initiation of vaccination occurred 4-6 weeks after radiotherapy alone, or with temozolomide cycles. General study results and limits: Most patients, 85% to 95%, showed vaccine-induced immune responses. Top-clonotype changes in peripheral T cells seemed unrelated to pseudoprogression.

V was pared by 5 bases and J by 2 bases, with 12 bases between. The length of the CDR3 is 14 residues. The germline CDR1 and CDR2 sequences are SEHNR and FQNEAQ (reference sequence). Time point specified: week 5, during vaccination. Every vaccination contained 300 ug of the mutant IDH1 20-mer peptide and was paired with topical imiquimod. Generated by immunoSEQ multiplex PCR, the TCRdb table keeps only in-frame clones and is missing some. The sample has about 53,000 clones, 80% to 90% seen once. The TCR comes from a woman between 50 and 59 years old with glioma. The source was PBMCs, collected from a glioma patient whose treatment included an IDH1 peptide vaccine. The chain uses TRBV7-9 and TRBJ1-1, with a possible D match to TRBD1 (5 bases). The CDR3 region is CASSTRQINTEAFF. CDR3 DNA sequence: TGTGCCAGCAGCACGAGACAGATTAACACTGAAGCTTTCTTT.